A single sample is the source of the 13 T cell receptor beta chains below, sequenced in a study of T cell responses to AZD1222 COVID-19 vaccine. Some clones are missing from TCRdb's copy, which holds only in-frame ones; the method was immunoSEQ multiplex PCR. The sample includes some 130,000 clones, approximately 91% of them seen just once. The material was peripheral blood, obtained 28 days after the second AZD1222 dose. Receptors were obtained from an adult who received the AZD1222 COVID-19 vaccine.

The rearrangement joins TRBV11-1 to TRBJ2-3; TRBD2 agrees at 11 bases. Unmatched junction bases numbered 6, after V lost 5 bases and J lost 2 bases. This CDR3 is 16 amino acids long. Germline CDR1 SGHAT, CDR2 FQDESV (reference sequence). CDR3 bases: TGTGCCAGCAGCCCGACTAGCGGGGTCCCCACAGATACGCAGTATTTT. This encodes CASSPTSGVPTDTQYF.

This clone was found once. J is TRBJ2-5 and V is TRBV2, with D possibly matching TRBD1 (6 bases). Germline V gives CDR1 SNHLY, CDR2 FYNNEI. The CDR3 is 15 residues long. Between the trimmed V and J ends, which lost 5 bases and 0 bases, there was a span of 13 bases. The CDR3 bases are TGTGCCAGCAGTCTTTTACAGGGCTACCAAGAGACCCAGTACTTC. It yields the protein CASSLLQGYQETQYF.

The rearrangement joins TRBV6-5 to TRBJ1-3; D is unresolved. CDR3 length: 14 residues. The germline V gene encodes CDR1 MNHEY and CDR2 SVGAGI. V was clipped by 6 bases and J by 2 bases, with 11 bases between them. The CDR3 reads CASRTALAGNTIYF. The CDR3 nucleotides are TGTGCCAGCAGGACGGCATTGGCTGGAAACACCATATATTTT.

The rearrangement joins TRBV7-9 to TRBJ2-7, with 8 nucleotides matching TRBD1. V lost 3 bases to trimming and J lost 3 bases; unmatched junction nucleotides: 1. The CDR3 has 13 amino acids. The germline V gene encodes CDR1 SEHNR and CDR2 FQNEAQ (reference sequence). The CDR3: CASSFDRGYEQYF. As DNA, the CDR3 is TGTGCCAGCAGCTTTGACAGGGGCTACGAGCAGTACTTC.

The rearrangement uses TRBV10-3 and TRBJ1-3; D is ambiguous. CDR1 is ENHRY, CDR2 SYGVKD, per germline. This CDR3 comprises 19 residues. V lost 4 bases and J lost 0, with 22 bases in between. In DNA, the CDR3 is TGTGCCATCAGTGGCTACCAACCGGGCTCCCCTCACTCTGGAAACACCATATATTTT. Translated, it gives CAISGYQPGSPHSGNTIYF.

This chain joins TRBV4-1 and TRBJ1-5; tentative D call: TRBD1 (5 bases). CDR1 and CDR2 (germline): MGHRA, YSYEKL. Trimming took off 3 bases at V and 11 bases at J, with 17 bases between the two ends. This CDR3 region has 14 residues. The CDR3 reads CASSQGRGWRTQHF. The DNA of the CDR3 is TGCGCCAGCAGCCAGGGACGGGGGTGGAGGACCCAGCATTTT.

This clone was counted a few times. The genes are TRBV28 and TRBJ1-2, with TRBD1 as a possible D gene (5 bases). CDR1 is MDHEN and CDR2 is SYDVKM in the germline V gene. The CDR3 is 13 amino acids. The V and J ends lost 2 bases and 5 bases respectively, with 9 bases between them. CDR3 nucleotide sequence: TGTGCCAGCAGTTTAGGGGACGCGTATGGCTACACCTTC. Translation gives CASSLGDAYGYTF.

The chain links TRBV19 to TRBJ2-7, with TRBD2 matching over 11 bases. Germline CDR1 reads LNHDA; CDR2 reads SQIVND (reference sequence). This CDR3 comprises 15 residues. V shed 5 bases, J shed 1 base, and the junction held 4 bases outside the gene matches. The CDR3 here is CASSSGLAGSYEQYF. The CDR3 DNA is TGTGCCAGTAGTTCCGGACTAGCGGGTTCCTACGAGCAGTACTTC.

This chain links TRBV5-3 with TRBJ2-7, with D perhaps being TRBD1 or TRBD2 (6 bases each). TRBV5-3 is labeled an ORF, and its function is uncertain. The CDR3 sequence is 14 residues long. V was clipped by 4 bases and J by 4 bases, with 15 bases between them. CDR3 in DNA: TGTGCCAGAAGCCCCGGGCAGGGGAGGTACGAGCAGTACTTC. Translated, it gives CARSPGQGRYEQYF.

This chain's CDR3 is CASSEFRFYGYTF. As DNA, the CDR3 is TGTGCCAGCAGTGAATTCCGATTTTATGGCTACACCTTC. The chain has TRBV2 and TRBJ1-2; D gene uncertain. CDR3 size: 13 residues. V was pared by 2 bases and J by 5 bases, with 9 bases between. Germline loops: CDR1 SNHLY, CDR2 FYNNEI.

The chain uses TRBV3-1 (or the pseudogene TRBV3-2) and TRBJ1-2; D perhaps matches TRBD1 (6 bases). Between the trimmed V and J ends, which lost 1 base and 8 bases, there was a span of 14 bases. The CDR3 loop spans 14 amino acids. Germline CDR1 and CDR2: LGHDT and YNNKEL (reference sequence). The CDR3 spells CASSQGHREFGYTF. In DNA, the CDR3 is TGTGCCAGCAGCCAAGGGCACAGGGAGTTCGGCTACACCTTC.

CDR3 bases: TGTGCCAGTCGACGGCAAAGTAATGAAAAACTGTTTTTT. Translated: CASRRQSNEKLFF. This chain joins TRBV2 and TRBJ1-4; D remains unclear. The CDR3 is 13 amino acids. V gave up 9 bases and J gave up 4 bases, with 12 bases separating them. Germline CDR1 is SNHLY and CDR2 is FYNNEI.

This rearrangement joins TRBV13 to TRBJ2-1; D uncertain. Germline V gene sequence: CDR1 PRHDT, CDR2 FYEKMQ (reference sequence). V dropped 6 bases and J dropped 3 bases, with 6 bases sitting between them. The CDR3 consists of 12 residues. Here the CDR3 reads CASSRFYNEQFF. The CDR3 DNA reads as TGTGCCAGCAGTCGATTCTACAATGAGCAGTTCTTC. The full variable domain, its missing parts supplied by reference TRBV13 and TRBJ2-1, is AAGVIQSPRHLIKEKRETATLKCYPIPRHDTVYWYQQGPGQDPQFLISFYEKMQSDKGSIPDRFSAQQFSDYHSELNMSSLELGDSALYFCASSRFYNEQFFGPGTRLTVL.